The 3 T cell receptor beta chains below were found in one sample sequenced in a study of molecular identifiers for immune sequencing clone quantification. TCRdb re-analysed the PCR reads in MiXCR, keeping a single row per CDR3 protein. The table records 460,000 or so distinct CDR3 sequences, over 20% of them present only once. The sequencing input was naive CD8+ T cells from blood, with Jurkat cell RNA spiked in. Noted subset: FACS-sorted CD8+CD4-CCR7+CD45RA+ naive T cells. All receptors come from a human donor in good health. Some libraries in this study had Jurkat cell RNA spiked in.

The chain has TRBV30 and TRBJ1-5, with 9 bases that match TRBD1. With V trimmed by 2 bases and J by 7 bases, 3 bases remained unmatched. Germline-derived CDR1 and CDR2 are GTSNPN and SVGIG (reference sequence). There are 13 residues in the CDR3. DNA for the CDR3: TGTGCCTGGAGTAGGACAGGGGCGCAGCCCCAGCATTTT. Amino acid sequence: CAWSRTGAQPQHF.

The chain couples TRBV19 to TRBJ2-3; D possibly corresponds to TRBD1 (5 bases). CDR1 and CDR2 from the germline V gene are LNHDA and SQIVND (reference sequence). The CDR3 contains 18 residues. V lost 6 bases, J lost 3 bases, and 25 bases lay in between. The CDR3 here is CASRMKPRQDSWTDTQYF. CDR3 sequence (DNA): TGTGCCAGTAGAATGAAACCAAGACAAGACAGCTGGACAGATACGCAGTATTTT.

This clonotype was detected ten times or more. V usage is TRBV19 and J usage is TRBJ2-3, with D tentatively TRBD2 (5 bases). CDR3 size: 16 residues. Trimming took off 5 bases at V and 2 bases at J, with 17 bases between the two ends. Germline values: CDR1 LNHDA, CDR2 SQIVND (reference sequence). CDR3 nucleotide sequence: TGTGCCAGTAGTTACTGGACGGGGAGCATCACAGATACGCAGTATTTT. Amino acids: CASSYWTGSITDTQYF.